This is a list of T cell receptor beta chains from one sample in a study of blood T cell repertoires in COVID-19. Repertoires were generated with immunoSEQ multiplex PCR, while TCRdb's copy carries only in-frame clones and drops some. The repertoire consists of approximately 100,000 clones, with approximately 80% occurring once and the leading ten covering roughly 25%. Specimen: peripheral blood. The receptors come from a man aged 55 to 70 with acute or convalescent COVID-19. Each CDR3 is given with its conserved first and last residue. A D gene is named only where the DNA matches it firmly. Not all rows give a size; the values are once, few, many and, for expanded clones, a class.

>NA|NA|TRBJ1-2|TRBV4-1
CASSQEVAGGWYGYTF
TGCGCCAGCAGCCAAGAGGTGGCGGGCGGGTGGTATGGCTACACCTTC
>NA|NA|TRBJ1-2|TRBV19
CATASGRGSYGYTF
TGTGCCACCGCATCCGGCAGGGGAAGCTATGGCTACACCTTC
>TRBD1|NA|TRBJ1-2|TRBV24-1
CATSDSPVDRVGGYTF
TGTGCCACCAGTGATTCCCCTGTCGACAGGGTAGGAGGCTACACCTTC
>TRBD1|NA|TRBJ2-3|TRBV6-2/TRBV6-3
CASSPPPGGYGDTQYF
TGTGCCAGCAGCCCTCCCCCAGGGGGATATGGAGATACGCAGTATTTT
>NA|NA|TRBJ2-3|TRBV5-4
CASSLASTDTQYF
TGTGCCAGCAGCTTGGCTAGCACAGATACGCAGTATTTT
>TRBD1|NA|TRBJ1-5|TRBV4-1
CASSRDTGGAHQPQHF
TGCGCCAGCAGCCGAGATACAGGGGGCGCACATCAGCCCCAGCATTTT
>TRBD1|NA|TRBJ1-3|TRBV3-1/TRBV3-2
CASSQLATGQASGNTIYF
TGTGCCAGCAGCCAACTCGCGACAGGGCAAGCCTCTGGAAACACCATATATTTT
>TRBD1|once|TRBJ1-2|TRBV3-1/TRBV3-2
CASSQDLSQGARGYTF
TGTGCCAGCAGCCAAGATCTCAGCCAGGGGGCGAGAGGCTACACCTTC
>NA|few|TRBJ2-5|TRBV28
CASSAGKETQYF
TGTGCCAGCAGTGCCGGGAAAGAGACCCAGTACTTC
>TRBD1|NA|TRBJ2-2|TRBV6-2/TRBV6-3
CASSYGTGRTGELFF
TGTGCCAGCAGTTACGGGACAGGGAGAACCGGGGAGCTGTTTTTT
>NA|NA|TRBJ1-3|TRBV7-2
CASSLGTDPTRRSGNTIYF
TGTGCCAGCAGCTTAGGGACAGACCCTACTCGCCGCTCTGGAAACACCATATATTTT
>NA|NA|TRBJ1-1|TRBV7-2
CASSPFGKNTEAFF
TGTGCCAGCAGCCCTTTCGGGAAAAACACTGAAGCTTTCTTT
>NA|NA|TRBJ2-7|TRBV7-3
CASSLSSQGSYEQYF
TGTGCCAGCAGCTTATCATCTCAGGGGTCCTACGAGCAGTACTTC
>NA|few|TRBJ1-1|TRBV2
CASSEYVGQPGTEAFF
TGTGCCAGCAGTGAATATGTGGGACAACCAGGGACTGAAGCTTTCTTT
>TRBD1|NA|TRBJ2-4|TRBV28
CASSPLRQGAKNIQYF
TGTGCCAGCAGTCCTCTTCGACAGGGGGCCAAAAACATTCAGTACTTC
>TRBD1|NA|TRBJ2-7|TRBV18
CASSWDRVNEQYF
TGTGCCAGCTCTTGGGACAGGGTCAACGAGCAGTACTTC
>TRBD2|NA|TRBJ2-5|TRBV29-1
CSVEGQRGRRETQYF
TGCAGCGTTGAGGGGCAGCGGGGCCGCCGGGAGACCCAGTACTTC
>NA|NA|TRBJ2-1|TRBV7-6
CASSVGTALGNEQFF
TGTGCCAGCAGCGTGGGGACTGCCTTAGGCAATGAGCAGTTCTTC
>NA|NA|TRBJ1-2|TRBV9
CASSPLTRGLTPDGYTF
TGTGCCAGCAGCCCCTTAACCCGGGGTCTGACACCGGATGGCTACACCTTC
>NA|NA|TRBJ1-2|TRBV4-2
CASSQDLGVGYGYTF
TGTGCCAGCAGCCAAGATTTAGGGGTCGGCTATGGCTACACCTTC
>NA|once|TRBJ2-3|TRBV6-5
CASSYRQGTDTQYF
TGTGCCAGCAGTTACAGGCAGGGTACAGATACGCAGTATTTT
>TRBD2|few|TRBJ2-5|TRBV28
CASSLRRTSGGRGETQYF
TGTGCCAGCAGTTTACGCCGGACTAGCGGGGGGCGAGGTGAGACCCAGTACTTC
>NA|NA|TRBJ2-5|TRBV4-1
CASSQDRLAETQYF
TGCGCCAGCAGCCAAGATCGACTTGCGGAGACCCAGTACTTC
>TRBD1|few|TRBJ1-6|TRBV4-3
CASSQQYTGVGNSPLHF
TGCGCCAGCAGCCAACAATACACAGGGGTAGGTAATTCACCCCTCCACTTT
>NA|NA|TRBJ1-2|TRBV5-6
CASSSIDTGVYGYTF
TGTGCCAGCAGCTCGATAGATACAGGAGTCTATGGCTACACCTTC
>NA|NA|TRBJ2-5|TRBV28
CASSLRGQQETQYF
TGTGCCAGCAGCCTTCGCGGACAGCAAGAGACCCAGTACTTC
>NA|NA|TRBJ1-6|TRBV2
CASRRTGSYNSPLHF
TGTGCCAGCAGAAGGACGGGATCCTATAATTCACCCCTCCACTTT
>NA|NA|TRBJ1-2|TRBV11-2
CASSSRGSGYTF
TGTGCCAGCAGCTCCAGAGGGTCCGGCTACACCTTC
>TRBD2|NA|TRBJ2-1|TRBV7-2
CASSFDAAAGGSYNEQFF
TGTGCCAGCAGCTTCGATGCAGCGGCGGGGGGCTCCTACAATGAGCAGTTCTTC
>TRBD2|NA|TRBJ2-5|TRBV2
CASRAGTSGGARAQETQYF
TGTGCCAGCAGAGCCGGGACTAGCGGGGGGGCTAGAGCACAAGAGACCCAGTACTTC
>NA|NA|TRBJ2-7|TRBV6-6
CASSVRDSYEQYF
TGTGCCAGCAGTGTCCGGGATAGTTACGAGCAGTACTTC
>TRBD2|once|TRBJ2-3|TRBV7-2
CASSLAPTSGTDTQYF
TGTGCCAGCAGCTTAGCGCCAACTAGCGGAACAGATACGCAGTATTTT
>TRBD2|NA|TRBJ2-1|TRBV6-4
CASSESGGSYNEQFF
TGTGCCAGCAGTGAGAGCGGGGGGTCTTACAATGAGCAGTTCTTC
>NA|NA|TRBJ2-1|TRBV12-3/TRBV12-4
CASSFSGNEQFF
TGTGCCAGCAGTTTTTCGGGGAATGAGCAGTTCTTC